The 14 T cell receptor beta chains given below trace back to one sample, sequenced in a study of T cell repertoires in cytomegalovirus infection. In TCRdb, the reads were re-called with MiXCR into one record per CDR3 protein. The table shows 200,000 to 300,000 distinct CDR3 sequences, with 9.1% occurring only once. Sequencing was carried out using PBMCs. Receptor source: a human donor in good health (CMV status not recorded). Some clones in this sample may be carry-over from other donors' samples.

This clonotype was recorded only once. This chain connects TRBV20-1 to TRBJ2-7; D not certain. The CDR3 spans 15 residues. CDR1 is DFQATT and CDR2 is SNEGSKA in the germline V gene (reference sequence). Trimming took off 3 bases at V and 1 base at J, with 16 bases between the two ends. The CDR3 region is CSASGTDQGSYEQYF. The CDR3 region has the DNA TGCAGTGCTAGCGGAACAGATCAAGGGTCCTACGAGCAGTACTTC.

The sample holds many counts of this clonotype. V gene TRBV7-2 combines with J gene TRBJ2-4, with 7 nucleotides matching TRBD1. The CDR3 has 13 amino acids. The germline CDR1 and CDR2 sequences are SGHTA and FQGNSA. Germline trimming cut 1 base from V and 8 bases from J; bases unmatched to any gene: 2. In DNA, the CDR3 is TGTGCCAGCAGCTTAGGACAGGGAGACATTCAGTACTTC. It codes for CASSLGQGDIQYF.

In its sample, this clonotype was seen many times. The CDR3 nucleotides read TGTGCCAGCAGCTTACATACAGGGGGCGGTTCACCCCTCCACTTT. It is translated as CASSLHTGGGSPLHF. This chain links TRBV7-2 with TRBJ1-6; the match to TRBD1 covers 9 bases. Losses at the gene ends were 2 bases for V and 9 bases for J; bases not matched to a gene: 5. Germline V gene lookup returns CDR1 SGHTA and CDR2 FQGNSA. The CDR3 extends over 15 amino acids.

This clonotype was counted ten times or more. The chain has TRBV7-2 and TRBJ2-7; TRBD1 agrees at 7 bases. V shed 6 bases, J shed 6 bases, and the junction held 8 bases outside the gene matches. The CDR3 loop spans 13 amino acids. The germline gives CDR1 SGHTA, CDR2 FQGNSA. The CDR3 reads CASRLTQGSEQYF. Written as DNA, the CDR3 is TGTGCCAGCAGGCTTACACAGGGGAGCGAGCAGTACTTC. Supplemented by reference TRBV7-2 and TRBJ2-7, the full variable domain reads GAGVSQSPSNKVTEKGKDVELRCDPISGHTALYWYRQSLGQGLEFLIYFQGNSAPDKSGLPSDRFSAERTGGSVSTLTIQRTQQEDSAVYLCASRLTQGSEQYFGPGTRLTVT.

This chain links TRBV9 with TRBJ2-7; weak D call: TRBD1 (6 bases). Germline V gene lookup returns CDR1 SGDLS and CDR2 YYNGEE. The CDR3 is 14 residues long. V was trimmed by 0 bases and J by 1 base, leaving 8 bases between them. The CDR3 DNA reads TGTGCCAGCAGCGTAGAAGGGGGATCCTACGAGCAGTACTTC. This encodes CASSVEGGSYEQYF.

In this sample, this clonotype turned up many times. CDR3 region: CASSPAGSRRGYTF. CDR3 DNA sequence: TGTGCCAGCAGCCCAGCGGGGTCCCGCCGGGGCTACACCTTC. V and J are TRBV7-2 and TRBJ1-2, with no clear D. V shed 5 bases and J shed 8 bases, with 18 bases lying between them. Germline V CDR1 and CDR2: SGHTA, FQGNSA. CDR3 length: 14 residues.

This clonotype was recorded many times. The CDR3 coding sequence is TGTGCCAGCAGGTTACAGGGAAGTACGCAGTATTTT. Amino acids: CASRLQGSTQYF. The rearrangement joins TRBV7-2 to TRBJ2-3; D perhaps matches TRBD1 (6 bases). Trimming left V 6 bases short and J 8 bases short, with 12 bases between. Germline loops: CDR1 SGHTA, CDR2 FQGNSA. This CDR3 is built from 12 residues.

A few counts support this clonotype. The chain couples TRBV7-9 to TRBJ2-6; D unclear. The germline V and J ends were trimmed by 6 bases and 0 bases, with 12 bases remaining between them. The CDR3 loop spans 16 amino acids. Per germline, CDR1 SEHNR and CDR2 FQNEAQ (reference sequence). CDR3 nucleotides: TGTGCCAGCAGAACCAAGAACCTCTCTGGGGCCAACGTCCTGACTTTC. This sequence encodes CASRTKNLSGANVLTF.

The chain uses TRBV12-3 or TRBV12-4 and TRBJ2-3; D is possibly TRBD2 (7 bases). The CDR3 spans 15 residues. V was cut by 3 bases and J by 5 bases, with 15 bases left in between. The CDR3 nucleotides read TGTGCCAGCAGTTTGGTCGGGGGGCGGAAAGATACGCAGTATTTT. Protein sequence: CASSLVGGRKDTQYF.

The V gene is TRBV9, the J gene TRBJ2-5, with D perhaps matching TRBD1 or TRBD2 (5 bases each). With 0 bases removed from V and 4 bases from J, the gap between germline ends came to 7 bases. CDR1 is SGDLS and CDR2 is YYNGEE in the germline V gene. The CDR3 length is 13 residues. The CDR3 loop reads CASSVEGRETQYF. The CDR3 nucleotides read TGTGCCAGCAGCGTAGAGGGGAGAGAGACCCAGTACTTC.

This clonotype was found many times. V is TRBV6-2 or TRBV6-3 and J is TRBJ1-5; D remains ambiguous. CDR1 MNHEY and CDR2 SVGEGT come from the germline V gene. The V and J ends lost 3 bases and 5 bases respectively, with 8 bases between them. The CDR3 extends over 13 amino acids. CDR3 amino acids: CASSYTPDQPQHF. CDR3 nucleotide sequence: TGTGCCAGCAGTTATACACCAGATCAGCCCCAGCATTTT.

This clonotype was seen at least ten times. The rearrangement joins TRBV7-2 to TRBJ2-7; D may be TRBD2 (6 bases). Germline-derived CDR1 and CDR2 are SGHTA and FQGNSA. V was pared by 4 bases and J by 0 bases, with 13 bases between. This CDR3 is 15 amino acids long. The CDR3 sequence: CASSSSGDISYEQYF. Here the CDR3 DNA reads TGTGCCAGCAGCTCCTCGGGAGACATCTCCTACGAGCAGTACTTC.

This clonotype was counted a few times. The chain couples TRBV28 to TRBJ1-3, with D tentatively TRBD1 (5 bases). The germline CDR1 and CDR2 sequences are MDHEN and SYDVKM. V lost 7 bases, J lost 2 bases, and 15 bases lay in between. The CDR3 spans 15 residues. CDR3 loop: CASTTQGAAGNTIYF. CDR3 in DNA: TGTGCCAGCACCACTCAGGGAGCCGCTGGAAACACCATATATTTT.

A few counts support this clonotype. The chain recombines TRBV29-1 with TRBJ2-2; TRBD1 matches 9 bases. V gave up 4 bases and J gave up 6 bases; unmatched junction bases: 9. The CDR3 loop spans 15 amino acids. Germline lookup yields CDR1 SQVTM and CDR2 ANQGSEA. The DNA of the CDR3 is TGCAGCGTTGTTGGGGACAGGGTTAGTTCCGGGGAGCTGTTTTTT. It is translated as CSVVGDRVSSGELFF.